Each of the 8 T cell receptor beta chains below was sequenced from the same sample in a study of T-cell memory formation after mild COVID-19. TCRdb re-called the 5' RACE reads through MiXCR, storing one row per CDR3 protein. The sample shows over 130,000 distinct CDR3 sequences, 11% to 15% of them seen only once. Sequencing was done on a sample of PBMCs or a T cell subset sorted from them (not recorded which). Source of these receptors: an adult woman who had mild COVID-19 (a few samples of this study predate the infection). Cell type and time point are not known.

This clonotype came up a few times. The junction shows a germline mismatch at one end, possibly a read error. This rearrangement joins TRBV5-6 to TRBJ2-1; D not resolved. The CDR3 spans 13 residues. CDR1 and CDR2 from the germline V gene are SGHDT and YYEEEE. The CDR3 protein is CASSLGSFNEQFF. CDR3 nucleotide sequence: TGTGCCAGCAGCTTGGGCTCCTTCAATGAGCAGTTCTTC.

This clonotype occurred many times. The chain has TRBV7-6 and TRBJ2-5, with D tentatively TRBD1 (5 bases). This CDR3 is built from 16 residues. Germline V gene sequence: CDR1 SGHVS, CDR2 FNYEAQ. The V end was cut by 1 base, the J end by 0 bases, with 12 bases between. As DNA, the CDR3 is TGTGCCAGCAGCTTAGACGTCCCAGGGTACCAAGAGACCCAGTACTTC. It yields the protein CASSLDVPGYQETQYF. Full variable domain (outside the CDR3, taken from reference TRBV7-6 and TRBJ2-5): GAGVSQSPRYKVTKRGQDVALRCDPISGHVSLYWYRQALGQGPEFLTYFNYEAQQDKSGLPNDRFSAERPEGSISTLTIQRTEQRDSAMYRCASSLDVPGYQETQYFGPGTRLLVL.

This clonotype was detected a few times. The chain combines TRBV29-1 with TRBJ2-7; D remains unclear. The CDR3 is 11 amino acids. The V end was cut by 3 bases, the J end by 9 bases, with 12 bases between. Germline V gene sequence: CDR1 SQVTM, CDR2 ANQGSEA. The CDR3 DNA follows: TGCAGCGTTGAGAAAGATATTGGGCAGTACTTC. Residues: CSVEKDIGQYF.

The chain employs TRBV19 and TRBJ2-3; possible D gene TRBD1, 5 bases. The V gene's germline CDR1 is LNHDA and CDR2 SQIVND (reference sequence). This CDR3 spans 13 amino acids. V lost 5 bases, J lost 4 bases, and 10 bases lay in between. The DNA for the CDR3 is TGTGCCAGTAGTCAGGGTATGGCAGATACGCAGTATTTT. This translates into CASSQGMADTQYF. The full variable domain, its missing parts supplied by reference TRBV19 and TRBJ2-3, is DGGITQSPKYLFRKEGQNVTLSCEQNLNHDAMYWYRQDPGQGLRLIYYSQIVNDFQKGDIAEGYSVSREKKESFPLTVTSAQKNPTAFYLCASSQGMADTQYFGPGTRLTVL.

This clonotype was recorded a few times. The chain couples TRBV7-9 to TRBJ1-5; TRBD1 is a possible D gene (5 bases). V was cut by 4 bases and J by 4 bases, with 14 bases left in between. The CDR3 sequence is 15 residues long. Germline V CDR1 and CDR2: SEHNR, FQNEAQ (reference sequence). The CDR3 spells CASSSQSGGNQPQHF. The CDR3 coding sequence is TGTGCCAGCAGCTCCCAATCTGGGGGGAATCAGCCCCAGCATTTT.

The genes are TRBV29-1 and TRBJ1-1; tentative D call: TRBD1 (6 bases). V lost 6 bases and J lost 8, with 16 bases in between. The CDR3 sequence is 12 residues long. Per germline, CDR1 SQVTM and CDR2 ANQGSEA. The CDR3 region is CSVYRDGHEAFF. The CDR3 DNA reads TGCAGCGTCTACAGGGATGGGCACGAAGCTTTCTTT.

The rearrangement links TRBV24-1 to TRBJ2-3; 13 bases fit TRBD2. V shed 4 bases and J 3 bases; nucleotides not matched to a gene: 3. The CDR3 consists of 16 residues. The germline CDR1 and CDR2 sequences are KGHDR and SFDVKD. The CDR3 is CATSDLLAGGTDTQYF. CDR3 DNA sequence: TGTGCCACCAGTGACCTACTAGCGGGGGGGACAGATACGCAGTATTTT.

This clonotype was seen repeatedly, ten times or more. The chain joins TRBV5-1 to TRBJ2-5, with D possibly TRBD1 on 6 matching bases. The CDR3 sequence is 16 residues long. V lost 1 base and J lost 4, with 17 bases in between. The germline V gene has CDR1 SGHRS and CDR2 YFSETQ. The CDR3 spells CASSLRQGFQGETQYF. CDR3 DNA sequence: TGCGCCAGCAGCTTGAGGCAGGGGTTTCAGGGAGAGACCCAGTACTTC.